This T cell receptor beta chain was retrieved from a study of T-cell reconstitution after alpha-beta-depleted transplantation in children. Germline CDR1 is DFQATT and CDR2 is SNEGSKA (reference sequence). The trim removed 5 bases at V and 9 bases at J, leaving 6 bases unmatched. The CDR3 contains 13 residues. Broader study findings: From newly produced T cells came most of the T-cell counts and diversity one year after transplant. Reportedly, only several hundred clones from non-depleted graft cells drove alpha-beta T-cell counts at about two months. High day-60 TCRbeta diversity in some patients came from surviving recipient T cells and thymic progenitors.

This clonotype showed up just a few times. Its antigen remains unidentified. For TCRbeta, the library was prepared with unique molecular identifiers. TCRdb re-called the PCR reads through MiXCR, storing one row per CDR3 protein. Altogether about 300,000 distinct CDR3 sequences are present, less than 9.5% being singletons, with the ten largest covering approximately 8.6%. The clonotype comes from a female patient aged 2-15 years who had a stem cell transplant for Fanconi anemia, so the T cells may come from the graft donor. The starting material was peripheral blood, obtained 360 days after TCRalphabeta/CD19-depleted stem cell transplant. The chain links TRBV20-1 to TRBJ2-1; 11 nucleotides line up with TRBD2. The CDR3 DNA reads as TGCAGTGCTGGGACTAGCGGTACGGGTGAGCAGTTCTTC. It specifies CSAGTSGTGEQFF.